The 20 T cell receptor beta chains presented below share a single source sample, sequenced in a study of cytomegalovirus exposure and HLA in healthy donors. PCR used 60 Vbeta primers and 13 Jbeta primers. The data were produced by immunoSEQ multiplex PCR, yet TCRdb's version contains in-frame clones alone and is incomplete. The sample records roughly 160,000 clones, 60% to 85% being singletons. The material sequenced was PBMCs. These receptors were taken from a man over 45 in good health and CMV-seropositive.

The chain combines TRBV18 with TRBJ1-1, with 9 bases matching TRBD1. The length of the CDR3 is 15 residues. After removal of 2 bases from V and 5 bases from J, the junction contained 6 bases not matched to a gene. CDR1 is KGHSH, CDR2 LQKENI, per germline. The DNA for the CDR3 is TGTGCCAGCTCACCATCGACAGGGGGAGGAACTGAAGCTTTCTTT. It translates to CASSPSTGGGTEAFF.

The V call is TRBV4-3, the J call TRBJ2-7, with a possible D match to TRBD2 (5 bases). Trimming shortened V by 4 bases and J by 6 bases, and 19 bases separated the two germline ends. Germline V gene data show CDR1 as LGHNA and CDR2 as YSLEER. The CDR3 is 15 amino acids. CDR3 residues: CASSRRAAKGVEQYF. CDR3 DNA: TGCGCCAGCAGCCGGCGGGCCGCAAAGGGTGTCGAGCAGTACTTC.

The V call is TRBV28, the J call TRBJ2-3; D might be TRBD2 (6 bases). V was cut by 7 bases and J by 0 bases, with 11 bases left in between. Germline-derived CDR1 and CDR2 are MDHEN and SYDVKM. CDR3 length: 14 residues. The CDR3 is CASTGGTSTDTQYF. In DNA form, the CDR3 reads TGTGCCAGCACTGGGGGGACTAGCACAGATACGCAGTATTTT.

In this sample, this clone turned up a few times. This chain links TRBV7-8 with TRBJ2-2; possibly TRBD2 for D (5 bases). Deletions cut 2 bases from V and 4 bases from J, with 8 bases between. CDR3 length: 14 residues. Per the germline V gene, CDR1 is SGHVS and CDR2 is FQNEAQ. CDR3 sequence reads: CASSLTGFTGELFF. CDR3 in DNA: TGTGCCAGCAGCTTAACGGGATTCACCGGGGAGCTGTTTTTT.

Details on this clone: Germline and junction disagree at one end, which may indicate a read error. V gene TRBV15 combines with J gene TRBJ1-3, with a weak D call TRBD1 (6 bases). Germline lookup yields CDR1 LNHNV and CDR2 YYDKDF (reference sequence). This CDR3 is built from 15 residues. As DNA, the CDR3 is TGTGCCACCGGCAGAGGACAGTCTTCTGGAAACACCATATATTTT. Translation: CATGRGQSSGNTIYF.

The chain combines TRBV12-5 with TRBJ2-7, with TRBD1 matching 7 bases. The trim removed 5 bases at V and 4 bases at J, leaving 8 bases unmatched. Germline V gives CDR1 LGHNT, CDR2 FRNRAP. This CDR3 has 14 amino acids. In nucleotides, the CDR3 is TGTGCTAGTGGTACCGGGGACAGCAGATACGAGCAGTACTTC. The encoded protein is CASGTGDSRYEQYF. The full variable domain, its missing parts supplied by reference TRBV12-5 and TRBJ2-7, is DARVTQTPRHKVTEMGQEVTMRCQPILGHNTVFWYRQTMMQGLELLAYFRNRAPLDDSGMPKDRFSAEMPDATLATLKIQPSEPRDSAVYFCASGTGDSRYEQYFGPGTRLTVT.

The chain links TRBV4-3 to TRBJ1-2; a possible D gene is TRBD1 (5 bases). The germline V and J ends were trimmed by 2 bases and 1 base, with 17 bases remaining between them. The CDR3 covers 17 residues. In germline, CDR1 is LGHNA, CDR2 YSLEER. The CDR3 bases are TGCGCCAGCAGCCAACTAAGGACTGGGGGGGATAACTATGGCTACACCTTC. As protein: CASSQLRTGGDNYGYTF.

This chain uses TRBV5-1 with TRBJ2-3, with TRBD2 identical over 10 bases. The germline CDR1 and CDR2 sequences are SGHRS and YFSETQ. This CDR3 spans 15 amino acids. The junction had 3 bases not matched to a gene; V was cut back by 2 bases and J by 3 bases. The CDR3 here is CASSFSGGGTDTQYF. In DNA, the CDR3 is TGCGCCAGCAGCTTCAGCGGGGGGGGGACAGATACGCAGTATTTT.

The chain uses TRBV19 and TRBJ1-4; 8 nucleotides align to TRBD1. Germline lookup yields CDR1 LNHDA and CDR2 SQIVND (reference sequence). The CDR3 extends over 15 amino acids. The ends lost 8 bases at V and 5 bases at J; junction bases unmatched: 10. The CDR3 sequence: CASASETGANEKLFF. CDR3 bases: TGTGCCAGTGCATCCGAGACAGGGGCCAATGAAAAACTGTTTTTT.

This sequence joins TRBV7-2 and TRBJ2-5, with TRBD2 matching 9 bases. CDR1 SGHTA and CDR2 FQGNSA come from the germline V gene. The CDR3 sequence is 15 residues long. V was clipped by 5 bases and J by 1 base; unmatched bases: 5. CDR3 bases: TGTGCCAGCAGCCCACTAGCGGGTTTCCAAGAGACCCAGTACTTC. This sequence encodes CASSPLAGFQETQYF.

This chain links TRBV28 with TRBJ2-2, with 7 nucleotides matching TRBD1. The CDR3 loop spans 16 amino acids. Germline V gene data show CDR1 as MDHEN and CDR2 as SYDVKM. The ends lost 7 bases at V and 5 bases at J; junction bases unmatched: 13. The CDR3: CASISLRTGETGELFF. The CDR3 DNA is TGTGCCAGCATCTCCCTTCGGACAGGTGAAACCGGGGAGCTGTTTTTT.

The chain has TRBV10-1 and TRBJ2-2, with 9 bases aligning to TRBD2. The CDR3 contains 16 residues. V shed 6 bases, J shed 6 bases, and the junction held 11 bases outside the gene matches. The V gene's germline CDR1 is WNHNN and CDR2 SYGVQD (reference sequence). The CDR3 DNA reads TGCGCCAGCAGCCGGAGCGGGGGGTTCTCCGCCGGGGAGCTGTTTTTT. Amino acid sequence: CASSRSGGFSAGELFF.

This CDR3 is CASSVSGVNEKLFF. For the CDR3, the DNA is TGTGCCAGCAGCGTCTCGGGTGTTAATGAAAAACTGTTTTTT. V gene TRBV9 combines with J gene TRBJ1-4, with D uncertain. Germline V gene sequence: CDR1 SGDLS, CDR2 YYNGEE. Trimming stripped 2 bases from V and 4 bases from J, with 9 bases between. The CDR3 totals 14 residues.

V gene TRBV5-4 combines with J gene TRBJ2-7; 13 bases line up with TRBD2. Germline assignment: CDR1 SGHNT and CDR2 YYREEE (reference sequence). The J segment lost 2 bases and the V segment lost 4 bases, leaving 6 bases of the junction unmatched. CDR3 length: 16 residues. For the CDR3, the DNA is TGTGCCAGCAGCACCCGGACTAGCGGGGGTACCTACGAGCAGTACTTC. Its protein product is CASSTRTSGGTYEQYF.

This clone was detected only once. The chain combines TRBV5-1 with TRBJ2-5, with D possibly matching TRBD2 (5 bases). Germline V gene lookup returns CDR1 SGHRS and CDR2 YFSETQ. The CDR3 length is 14 residues. V was trimmed by 3 bases and J by 2 bases, leaving 11 bases between them. The CDR3 sequence: CASSSGFLQETQYF. DNA for the CDR3: TGCGCCAGCAGCTCGGGGTTTCTTCAAGAGACCCAGTACTTC.

The chain couples TRBV9 to TRBJ2-7, with TRBD1 matching 10 bases. CDR3 length equals 14 residues. The trim removed 4 bases at V and 5 bases at J, leaving 6 bases unmatched. From germline, CDR1 is SGDLS and CDR2 YYNGEE. The CDR3 coding sequence is TGTGCCAGCAGCAACCGGGACAGGGGCAACGAGCAGTACTTC. This gives the protein CASSNRDRGNEQYF. Drawing the rest from reference TRBV9 and TRBJ2-7, the complete variable domain is DSGVTQTPKHLITATGQRVTLRCSPRSGDLSVYWYQQSLDQGLQFLIQYYNGEERAKGNILERFSAQQFPDLHSELNLSSLELGDSALYFCASSNRDRGNEQYFGPGTRLTVT.

The rearrangement uses TRBV9 and TRBJ1-1; 9 nucleotides align to TRBD1. V lost 4 bases, J lost 7 bases, and 8 bases stayed unmatched. This CDR3 comprises 14 residues. Germline CDR1 SGDLS, CDR2 YYNGEE. CDR3 sequence: CASSKTGGLGEAFF. CDR3 bases: TGTGCCAGCAGCAAGACAGGGGGTTTGGGTGAAGCTTTCTTT.

The V gene is TRBV10-3, the J gene TRBJ2-7, with 7 bases matching TRBD2. V was clipped by 7 bases and J by 6 bases; unmatched bases: 12. From germline, CDR1 is ENHRY and CDR2 SYGVKD. The CDR3 sequence is 14 residues long. DNA for the CDR3: TGTGCCATCAACGGGACGCGTTGGGAGGGCGAGCAGTACTTC. Translation gives CAINGTRWEGEQYF.

The CDR3 is CASSLSLRTDTYEQYF. In nucleotides, the CDR3 is TGTGCCAGCAGTTTATCCCTCCGGACAGATACCTACGAGCAGTACTTC. This chain connects TRBV28 to TRBJ2-7; TRBD1 is a possible D gene (6 bases). Trimming shortened V by 1 base and J by 2 bases, and 15 bases separated the two germline ends. The CDR3 has 16 amino acids. The germline V gene has CDR1 MDHEN and CDR2 SYDVKM.

This chain links TRBV5-1 with TRBJ1-1; TRBD1 is a possible D gene (6 bases). The V and J ends lost 6 bases and 2 bases respectively, with 17 bases between them. The germline CDR1 and CDR2 sequences are SGHRS and YFSETQ. The CDR3 totals 15 residues. The CDR3 loop reads CASTPWGGRNTEAFF. CDR3 nucleotides: TGCGCCAGCACCCCCTGGGGGGGGCGTAACACTGAAGCTTTCTTT.